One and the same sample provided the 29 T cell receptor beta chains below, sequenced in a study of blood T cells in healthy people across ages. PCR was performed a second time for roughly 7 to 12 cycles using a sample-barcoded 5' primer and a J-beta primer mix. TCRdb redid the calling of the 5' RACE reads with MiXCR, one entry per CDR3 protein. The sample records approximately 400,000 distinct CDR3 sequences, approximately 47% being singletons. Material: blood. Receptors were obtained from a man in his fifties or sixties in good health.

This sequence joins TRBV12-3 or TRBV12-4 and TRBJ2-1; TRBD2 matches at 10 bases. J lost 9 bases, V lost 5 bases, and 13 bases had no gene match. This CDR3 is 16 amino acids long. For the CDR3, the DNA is TGTGCCAGCAGTACCCGGGCTAGCGGGAGCTTCGTTGAGCAGTTCTTC. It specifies CASSTRASGSFVEQFF.

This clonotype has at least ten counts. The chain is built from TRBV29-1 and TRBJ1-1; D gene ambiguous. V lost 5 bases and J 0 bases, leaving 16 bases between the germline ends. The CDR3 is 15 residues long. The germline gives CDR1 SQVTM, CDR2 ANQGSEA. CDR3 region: CSVHVSGFMNTEAFF. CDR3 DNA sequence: TGCAGCGTTCACGTCTCAGGCTTCATGAACACTGAAGCTTTCTTT.

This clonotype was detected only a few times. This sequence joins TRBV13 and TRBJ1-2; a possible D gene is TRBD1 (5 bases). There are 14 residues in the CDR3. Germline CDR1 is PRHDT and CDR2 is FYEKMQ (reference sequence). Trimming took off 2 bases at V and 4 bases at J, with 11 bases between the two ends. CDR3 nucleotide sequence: TGTGCCAGCAGCTTAAGGGGTCAGTTCTATGGCTACACCTTC. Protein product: CASSLRGQFYGYTF.

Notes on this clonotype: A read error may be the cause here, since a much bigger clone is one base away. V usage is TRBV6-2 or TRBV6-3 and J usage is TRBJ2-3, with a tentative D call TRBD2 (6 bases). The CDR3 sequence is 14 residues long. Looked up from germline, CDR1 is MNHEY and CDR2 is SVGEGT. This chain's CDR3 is CASSSMTSTDTRYF. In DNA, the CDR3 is TGTGCCAGCAGTTCAATGACTAGTACAGATACGCGGTATTTT.

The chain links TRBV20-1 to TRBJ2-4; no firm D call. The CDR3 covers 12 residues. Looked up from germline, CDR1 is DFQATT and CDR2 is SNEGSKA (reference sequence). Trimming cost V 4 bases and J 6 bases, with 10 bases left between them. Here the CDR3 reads CSAISWGNIQYF. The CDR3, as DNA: TGCAGTGCTATATCTTGGGGAAACATTCAGTACTTC.

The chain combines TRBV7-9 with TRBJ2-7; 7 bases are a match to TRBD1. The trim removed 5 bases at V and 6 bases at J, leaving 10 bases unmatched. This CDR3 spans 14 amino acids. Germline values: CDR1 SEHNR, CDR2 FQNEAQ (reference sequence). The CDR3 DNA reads TGTGCCAGCAGCCTAACGACAGGGACGCCCGAGCAGTACTTC. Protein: CASSLTTGTPEQYF.

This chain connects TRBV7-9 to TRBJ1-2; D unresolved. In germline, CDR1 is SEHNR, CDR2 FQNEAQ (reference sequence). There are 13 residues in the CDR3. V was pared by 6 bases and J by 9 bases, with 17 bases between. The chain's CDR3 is CASSSCWTGSYTF. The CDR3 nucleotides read TGTGCCAGCAGTTCCTGCTGGACGGGCAGCTACACCTTC. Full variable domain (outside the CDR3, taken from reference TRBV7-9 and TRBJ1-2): DTGVSQNPRHKITKRGQNVTFRCDPISEHNRLYWYRQTLGQGPEFLTYFQNEAQLEKSRLLSDRFSAERPKGSFSTLEIQRTEQGDSAMYLCASSSCWTGSYTFGSGTRLTVV.

CDR3 nucleotide sequence: TGTGCCAGCAGTGAATCGGGGATAAGGGAGACAGCCCCACGGGAAGGGACCCAGTACTTC. Protein product: CASSESGIRETAPREGTQYF. The chain is built from TRBV25-1 and TRBJ2-5; possibly TRBD1 or TRBD2 for D (5 bases each). The V gene's germline CDR1 is MGHDK and CDR2 SYGVNS. The CDR3 loop spans 20 amino acids. Trimming took 1 base from V and 7 from J, leaving 31 bases between them.

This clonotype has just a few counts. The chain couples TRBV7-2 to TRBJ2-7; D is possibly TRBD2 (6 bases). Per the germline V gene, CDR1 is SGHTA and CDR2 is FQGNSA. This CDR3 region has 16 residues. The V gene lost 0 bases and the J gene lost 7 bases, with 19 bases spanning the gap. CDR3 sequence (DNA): TGTGCCAGCAGCTTAGCGGAGGGGTTCTCCTACAATGAGCAGTACTTC. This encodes CASSLAEGFSYNEQYF.

DNA for the CDR3: TGTGCCAGCAGTCCGAGACTGGAAACCCCCAAAAACATTCAGTACTTC. This encodes CASSPRLETPKNIQYF. V and J are TRBV6-2 or TRBV6-3 and TRBJ2-4; D call uncertain. Germline V gene data show CDR1 as MNHEY and CDR2 as SVGEGT. The V end was cut by 5 bases, the J end by 2 bases, with 16 bases between. The CDR3 loop spans 16 amino acids.

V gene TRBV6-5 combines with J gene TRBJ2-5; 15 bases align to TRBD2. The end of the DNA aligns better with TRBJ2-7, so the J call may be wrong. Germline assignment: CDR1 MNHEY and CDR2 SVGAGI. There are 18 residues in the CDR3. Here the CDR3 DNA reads TGTGCCAGCAGTTACGGGACTAGCGGGGGGTCCTTTCAGGGCGAGCAGTACTTC. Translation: CASSYGTSGGSFQGEQYF.

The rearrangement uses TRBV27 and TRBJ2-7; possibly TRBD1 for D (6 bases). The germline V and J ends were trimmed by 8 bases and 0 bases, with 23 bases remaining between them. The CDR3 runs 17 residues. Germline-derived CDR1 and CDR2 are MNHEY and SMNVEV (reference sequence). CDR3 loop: CASGKWTGTLSSYEQYF. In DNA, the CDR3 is TGTGCCAGCGGAAAGTGGACCGGGACACTTAGCTCCTACGAGCAGTACTTC.

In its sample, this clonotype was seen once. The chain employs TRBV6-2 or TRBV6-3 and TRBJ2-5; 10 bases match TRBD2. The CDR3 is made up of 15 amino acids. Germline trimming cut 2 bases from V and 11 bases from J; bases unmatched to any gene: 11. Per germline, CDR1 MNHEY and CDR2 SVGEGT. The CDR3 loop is CASSYSLAGVDEQYF. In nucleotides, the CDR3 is TGTGCCAGCAGTTACAGCCTAGCGGGAGTGGATGAGCAGTACTTC.

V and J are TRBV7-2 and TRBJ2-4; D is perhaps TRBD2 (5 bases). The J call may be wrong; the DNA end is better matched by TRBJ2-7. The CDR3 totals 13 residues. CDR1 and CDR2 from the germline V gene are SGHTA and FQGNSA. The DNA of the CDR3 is TGTGCCAGCAGCGCCTCTAGCCGGGGCGAGCAGTACTTC. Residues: CASSASSRGEQYF.

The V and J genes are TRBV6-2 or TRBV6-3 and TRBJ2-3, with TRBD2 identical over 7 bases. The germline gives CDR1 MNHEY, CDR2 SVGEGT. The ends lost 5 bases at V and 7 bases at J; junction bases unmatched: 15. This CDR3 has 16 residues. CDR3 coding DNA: TGTGCCAGCAGTGACGCATCTAGCGGAACTAGGAATACGCAGTATTTT. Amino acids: CASSDASSGTRNTQYF.

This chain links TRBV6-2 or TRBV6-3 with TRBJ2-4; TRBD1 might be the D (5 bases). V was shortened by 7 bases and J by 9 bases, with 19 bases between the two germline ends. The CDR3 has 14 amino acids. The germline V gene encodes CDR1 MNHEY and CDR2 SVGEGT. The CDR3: CASNTDTPFGIQYF. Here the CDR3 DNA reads TGTGCCAGCAATACGGACACGCCATTCGGCATTCAGTACTTC.

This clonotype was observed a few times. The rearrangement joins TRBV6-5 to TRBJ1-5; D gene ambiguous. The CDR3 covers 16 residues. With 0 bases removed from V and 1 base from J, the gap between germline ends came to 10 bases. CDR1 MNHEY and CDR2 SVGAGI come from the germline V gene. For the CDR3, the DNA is TGTGCCAGCAGTTACTCGAGGGAAGCCAGCAATCAGCCCCAGCATTTT. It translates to CASSYSREASNQPQHF.

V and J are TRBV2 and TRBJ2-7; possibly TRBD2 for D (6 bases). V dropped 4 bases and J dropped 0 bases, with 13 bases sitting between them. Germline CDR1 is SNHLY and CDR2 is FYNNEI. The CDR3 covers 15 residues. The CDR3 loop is CASSVLGGGSYEQYF. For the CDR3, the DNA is TGTGCCAGCAGTGTGCTGGGGGGTGGCTCCTACGAGCAGTACTTC.

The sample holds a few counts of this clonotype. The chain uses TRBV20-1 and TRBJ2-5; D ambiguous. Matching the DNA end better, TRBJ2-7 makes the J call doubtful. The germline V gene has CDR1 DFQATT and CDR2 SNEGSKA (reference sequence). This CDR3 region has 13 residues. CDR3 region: CSARRPSSDEQYF. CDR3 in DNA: TGCAGTGCTAGACGACCGAGTTCGGACGAGCAGTACTTC.

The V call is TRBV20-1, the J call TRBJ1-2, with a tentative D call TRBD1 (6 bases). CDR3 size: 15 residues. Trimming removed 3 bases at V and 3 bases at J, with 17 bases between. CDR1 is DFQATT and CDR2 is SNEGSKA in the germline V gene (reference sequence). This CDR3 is CSASPLMDSYYGYTF. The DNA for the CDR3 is TGCAGTGCTAGTCCCCTCATGGACAGCTACTATGGCTACACCTTC.

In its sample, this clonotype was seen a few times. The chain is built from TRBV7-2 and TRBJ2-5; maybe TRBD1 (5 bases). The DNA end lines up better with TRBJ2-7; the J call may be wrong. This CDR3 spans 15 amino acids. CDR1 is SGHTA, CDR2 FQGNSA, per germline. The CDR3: CASSLSGQGFNEQYF. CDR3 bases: TGTGCCAGCAGCTTATCTGGGCAGGGTTTCAACGAGCAGTACTTC.

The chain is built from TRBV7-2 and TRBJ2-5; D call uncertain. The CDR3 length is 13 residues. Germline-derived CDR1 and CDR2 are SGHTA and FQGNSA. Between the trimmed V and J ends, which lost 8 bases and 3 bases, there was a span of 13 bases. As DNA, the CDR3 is TGTGCCAGCCTCATGGGAAGGAAAGAGACCCAGTACTTC. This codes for CASLMGRKETQYF.

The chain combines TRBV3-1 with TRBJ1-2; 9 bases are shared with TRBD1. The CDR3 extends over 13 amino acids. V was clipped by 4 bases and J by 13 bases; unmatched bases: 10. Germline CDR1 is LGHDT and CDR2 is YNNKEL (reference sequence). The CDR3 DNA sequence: TGTGCCAGCAGCCCGGGGACAGGGCCGCGACGCACCTTC. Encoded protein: CASSPGTGPRRTF.

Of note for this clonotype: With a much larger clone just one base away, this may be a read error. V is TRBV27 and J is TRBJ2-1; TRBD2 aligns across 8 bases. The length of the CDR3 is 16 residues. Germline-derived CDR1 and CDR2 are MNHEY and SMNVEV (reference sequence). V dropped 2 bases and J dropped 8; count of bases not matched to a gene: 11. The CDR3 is CASSLVGGGKFDEQFF. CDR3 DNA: TGTGCCAGCAGTTTAGTGGGCGGGGGGAAATTCGATGAGCAGTTCTTC.

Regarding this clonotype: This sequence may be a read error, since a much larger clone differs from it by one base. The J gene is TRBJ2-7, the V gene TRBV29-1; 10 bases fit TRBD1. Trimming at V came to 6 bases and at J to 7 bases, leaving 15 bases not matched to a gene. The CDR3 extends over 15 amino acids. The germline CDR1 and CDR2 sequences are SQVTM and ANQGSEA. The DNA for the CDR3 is TGCAGCGTGATTGGGACAGGGGCTTCCTACAATGAGCAGTACTTC. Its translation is CSVIGTGASYNEQYF.

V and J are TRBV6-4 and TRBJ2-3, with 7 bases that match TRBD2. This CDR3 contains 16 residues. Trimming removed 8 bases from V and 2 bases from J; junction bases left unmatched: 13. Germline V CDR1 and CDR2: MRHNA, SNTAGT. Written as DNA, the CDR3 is TGTGCCAGCGGGAGGGAGCCGGGGTTGACCACAGATACGCAGTATTTT. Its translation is CASGREPGLTTDTQYF.

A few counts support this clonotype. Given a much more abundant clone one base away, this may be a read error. DNA for the CDR3: TGCAGCGGTCGGGAGGCAGATACGCAGTATTTT. As protein: CSGREADTQYF. The chain is built from TRBV29-1 and TRBJ2-3; 7 bases map to TRBD2. Germline CDR1 and CDR2: SQVTM and ANQGSEA. This CDR3 has 11 amino acids. Germline trimming cut 7 bases from V and 4 bases from J; bases unmatched to any gene: 2.

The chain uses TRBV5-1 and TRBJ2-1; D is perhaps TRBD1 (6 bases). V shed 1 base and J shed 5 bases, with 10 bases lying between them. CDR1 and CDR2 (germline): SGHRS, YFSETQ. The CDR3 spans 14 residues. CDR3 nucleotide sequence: TGCGCCAGCAGCTTGATAAACAGGGACAATGAGCAGTTCTTC. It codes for CASSLINRDNEQFF.

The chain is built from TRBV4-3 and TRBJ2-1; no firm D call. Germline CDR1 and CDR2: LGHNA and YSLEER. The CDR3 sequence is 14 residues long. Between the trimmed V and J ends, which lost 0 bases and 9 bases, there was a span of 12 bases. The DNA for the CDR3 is TGCGCCAGCAGCCAAGATCACCCCTACGGTGAGCAGTTCTTC. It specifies CASSQDHPYGEQFF.